The 14 T cell receptor beta chains below were found in one sample sequenced in a study of a mutant IDH1 vaccine in newly diagnosed glioma. TCRdb's copy holds only in-frame clones and misses some; the assay was immunoSEQ multiplex PCR. The sample has 15,000 to 20,000 clones; roughly 79% are singletons. Time point specified: baseline, week 1 (first vaccination visit). Noted treatment: pre-vaccination baseline after standard-of-care therapy. The specimen was PBMCs, collected from a glioma patient treated with radiotherapy, temozolomide or both. These receptors all come from a man in his forties with glioma.

CDR3 amino acids: CATSRDREVGAKNIQYF. CDR3 DNA sequence: TGTGCCACCAGCAGAGATCGGGAGGTGGGGGCCAAAAACATTCAGTACTTC. The chain links TRBV15 to TRBJ2-4; 7 nucleotides match TRBD2. The V segment lost 0 bases and the J segment 1 base; nucleotides outside the gene matches: 6. The CDR3 is 17 residues long. Germline CDR1 reads LNHNV; CDR2 reads YYDKDF (reference sequence).

This clone was seen only once. The rearrangement uses TRBV11-3 and TRBJ1-5; D is undetermined. The CDR3 is 14 amino acids. Trimming stripped 4 bases from V and 0 bases from J, with 7 bases between. Germline CDR1 reads SGHNT; CDR2 reads YENEEA. The CDR3, as DNA: TGTGCCAGCAGCTCCCGGGATAGCAATCAGCCCCAGCATTTT. Translated, it gives CASSSRDSNQPQHF.

V usage is TRBV2 and J usage is TRBJ2-2; TRBD2 aligns across 9 bases. In germline, CDR1 is SNHLY, CDR2 FYNNEI. J lost 3 bases, V lost 2 bases, and 7 bases had no gene match. This CDR3 spans 17 amino acids. The CDR3 DNA reads as TGTGCCAGCAGTGAATCCCCTAGCGGGGAATACACCGGGGAGCTGTTTTTT. This encodes CASSESPSGEYTGELFF.

This chain links TRBV7-9 with TRBJ1-2, with D tentatively TRBD1 (5 bases). The V and J ends lost 2 bases and 4 bases respectively, with 11 bases between them. The CDR3 sequence is 14 residues long. CDR1 is SEHNR, CDR2 FQNEAQ, per germline (reference sequence). DNA for the CDR3: TGTGCCAGCAGCTTACAAGGCGGGACCTATGGCTACACCTTC. Protein product: CASSLQGGTYGYTF.

The chain uses TRBV9 and TRBJ2-3; 10 nucleotides agree with TRBD2. V lost 3 bases, J lost 10 bases, and 11 bases stayed unmatched. Per the germline V gene, CDR1 is SGDLS and CDR2 is YYNGEE. The CDR3 runs to 15 residues. The CDR3 here is CASSEGTSEGVAQYF. CDR3 nucleotides: TGTGCCAGCAGCGAGGGGACTAGCGAAGGGGTGGCGCAGTATTTT. Full variable domain (remainder filled in from reference TRBV9 and TRBJ2-3): DSGVTQTPKHLITATGQRVTLRCSPRSGDLSVYWYQQSLDQGLQFLIQYYNGEERAKGNILERFSAQQFPDLHSELNLSSLELGDSALYFCASSEGTSEGVAQYFGPGTRLTVL.

This chain links TRBV6-6 with TRBJ2-1; D gene unclear. Looked up from germline, CDR1 is MNHNY and CDR2 is SVGAGI (reference sequence). Trimming cost V 2 bases and J 2 bases, with 1 base left between them. The CDR3 runs 12 residues. For the CDR3, the DNA is TGTGCCAGCAGTTACCCCTACAATGAGCAGTTCTTC. Translated: CASSYPYNEQFF.

This clone has a single count. This sequence joins TRBV2 and TRBJ2-7; 7 bases are shared with TRBD1. V shed 2 bases, J shed 2 bases, and the junction held 6 bases outside the gene matches. The CDR3 totals 15 residues. Per germline, CDR1 SNHLY and CDR2 FYNNEI. CDR3: CASSEKGALTYEQYF. DNA of the CDR3: TGTGCCAGCAGTGAAAAGGGGGCCCTTACCTACGAGCAGTACTTC.

The chain couples TRBV4-1 to TRBJ2-7, with D perhaps TRBD2 (5 bases). The germline CDR1 and CDR2 sequences are MGHRA and YSYEKL. Deletions cut 4 bases from V and 0 bases from J, with 13 bases between. The CDR3 loop spans 15 amino acids. The CDR3 DNA reads TGCGCCAGCAGCCGGGCCGAAGGGAGCTCCTACGAGCAGTACTTC. Residues: CASSRAEGSSYEQYF.

CDR3 nucleotides: TGTGCCAGCAGCCTACTTCTTGAGACAGTTGGACTAGCGGGAGAAAGGGGTGAGCAGTTCTTC. It encodes CASSLLLETVGLAGERGEQFF. V usage is TRBV14 and J usage is TRBJ2-1; 13 bases line up with TRBD2. V was clipped by 4 bases and J by 9 bases; unmatched bases: 24. Germline V gene data show CDR1 as SGHDN and CDR2 as FVKESK. This CDR3 comprises 21 residues.

The chain has TRBV29-1 and TRBJ2-3; possible D gene TRBD1, 6 bases. This CDR3 has 15 amino acids. CDR1 and CDR2 (germline): SQVTM, ANQGSEA. Trimming stripped 3 bases from V and 1 base from J, with 14 bases between. The CDR3 loop is CSVEWLGTRTDTQYF. The CDR3 coding sequence is TGCAGCGTTGAGTGGTTAGGGACACGCACAGATACGCAGTATTTT.

The genes are TRBV19 and TRBJ1-2, with 9 bases that match TRBD1. The CDR3 consists of 15 residues. Germline CDR1 and CDR2: LNHDA and SQIVND (reference sequence). Unmatched junction bases numbered 10, after V lost 3 bases and J lost 8 bases. CDR3 sequence reads: CASSIQIGTGKGYTF. The CDR3 DNA reads as TGTGCCAGTAGTATCCAGATCGGGACAGGGAAAGGCTACACCTTC.

The chain links TRBV9 to TRBJ1-6, with D perhaps TRBD1 (6 bases). The CDR3 is made up of 16 amino acids. Trimming pared 3 bases from V and 7 bases from J, leaving 17 bases between. In germline, CDR1 is SGDLS, CDR2 YYNGEE. The CDR3 loop reads CASSASQGFGNSPLHF. In DNA form, the CDR3 reads TGTGCCAGCAGCGCCTCGCAGGGGTTTGGGAATTCACCCCTCCACTTT.

This rearrangement joins TRBV4-3 to TRBJ2-1, with 7 bases lining up with TRBD2. The CDR3 has 13 residues. Per the germline V gene, CDR1 is LGHNA and CDR2 is YSLEER. With V trimmed by 5 bases and J by 6 bases, 4 bases remained unmatched. CDR3 sequence (DNA): TGCGCCAGCAGCGGGAGGGCCTTCAATGAGCAGTTCTTC. It yields the protein CASSGRAFNEQFF.

The rearrangement uses TRBV7-2 and TRBJ2-5, with TRBD1 identical over 7 bases. In germline, CDR1 is SGHTA, CDR2 FQGNSA. After removal of 5 bases from V and 5 bases from J, the junction contained 5 bases not matched to a gene. This CDR3 region has 13 residues. This chain's CDR3 is CASSRDSLETQYF. In nucleotides, the CDR3 is TGTGCCAGCAGCAGGGACAGCTTGGAGACCCAGTACTTC.